Below are 23 T cell receptor delta chains sequenced from a single sample in a study of gamma-delta T cells after stem cell transplantation (dated by TCRdb to 2016 to 2017). Libraries were built with RT-PCR. The reads were generated on an Illumina MiSeq. TCRdb reanalyzed the public reads with the CATT caller, and identical DNA sequences were merged afterwards. The sample table records approximately 1,400 delta-chain clones; 13% of these occur just once. The ten top clones hold more than 55% of the sample. The sequenced sample consisted of gamma-delta T cells. Every receptor here comes from a human donor. It is not recorded whose cells these are; they may come from a transplant donor.

This clone was observed a few times. A much bigger clone sits one base away, suggesting this may be a read error. The rearrangement uses TRDV2 and TRDJ3; 11 bases match TRDD3. This CDR3 has 21 amino acids. Germline-derived CDR1 and CDR2 are GEAIGNYY and EKD. CDR3 sequence reads: CACDTASYGGYDSWDTRRMFF. The CDR3 DNA sequence: TGTGCCTGTGACACCGCGTCGTATGGGGGATACGATTCCTGGGACACCCGACGGATGTTTTTC.

This clone turned up a few times. Since a much larger clone is just one base distant, this may be a read error. The sample has other DNA sequences that encode this CDR3 too. V is TRDV1 and J is TRDJ1; TRDD3 agrees at 8 bases. CDR1 is TSWWSYY and CDR2 is QGS in the germline V gene. The CDR3 sequence is 20 residues long. For the CDR3, the DNA is TGTGCTCTTGGAGAACTAGGGGCCTGGAGCTGGGGGACGTACACCGATAAACTCATCTTT. Translated, it gives CALGELGAWSWGTYTDKLIF.

This clone was counted between two and nine times. This chain connects TRDV2 to TRDJ1; D is uncertain. The germline V and J ends were trimmed by 0 bases and 0 bases, with 19 bases remaining between them. Germline loops: CDR1 GEAIGNYY, CDR2 EKD. The CDR3 totals 18 residues. This chain's CDR3 is CACDTVPGGPSYTDKLIF. The CDR3 nucleotides are TGTGCCTGTGACACCGTGCCGGGTGGCCCCTCGTACACCGATAAACTCATCTTT.

J is TRDJ1 and V is TRDV2; 9 nucleotides line up with TRDD3. CDR1 GEAIGNYY and CDR2 EKD come from the germline V gene. The CDR3 runs 21 residues. J was trimmed by 0 bases and V by 4 bases; bases with no gene match: 23. CDR3 bases: TGTGCCTGTGATCCCATTACTGGGGGACACGAACGTAGGCTGTACACCGATAAACTCATCTTT. Its protein product is CACDPITGGHERRLYTDKLIF.

This rearrangement joins TRDV2 to TRDJ1; D gene unclear. This CDR3 region has 15 residues. Trimming left V 5 bases short and J 0 bases short, with 15 bases between. The germline V gene encodes CDR1 GEAIGNYY and CDR2 EKD. As DNA, the CDR3 is TGTGCCTGTGTACCTCTCATAGGGGACACCGATAAACTCATCTTT. Amino acid sequence: CACVPLIGDTDKLIF.

This clone was seen a handful of times. At one of its ends the junction is not consistent with the germline gene, which may arise from a read error. The identical CDR3 is also encoded by other nucleotide sequences in the sample. The chain couples TRDV1 to TRDJ1, with D perhaps matching TRDD1 or TRDD3 (5 bases each). The CDR3 consists of 18 residues. Germline V gives CDR1 TSWWSYY, CDR2 QGS. The CDR3 sequence: CALGEPIGVSAKGTKLIF. The CDR3 DNA is TGTGCTCTTGGAGAACCAATAGGGGTATCAGCAAAGGGGACCAAACTCATCTTT.

This CDR3 reads CAFNRKPPLRGLGAPVTDKLIF. DNA of the CDR3: TGTGCCTTTAATCGGAAACCCCCACTACGGGGACTGGGGGCCCCGGTCACCGATAAACTCATCTTT. The chain links TRDV3 to TRDJ1; 8 bases are a match to TRDD3. Germline CDR1 is TVYSNPD and CDR2 is GDNSRS (reference sequence). V trimming: 1 base; J trimming: 1 base; junction bases outside the gene matches: 29. This CDR3 region has 22 residues.

The chain employs TRDV1 and TRDJ1; 8 bases line up with TRDD3. Germline-derived CDR1 and CDR2 are TSWWSYY and QGS. With V trimmed by 2 bases and J by 8 bases, 31 bases remained unmatched. The CDR3 has 22 residues. The CDR3 protein is CALGEKPLIPSPYWGYYRKLIF. The DNA of the CDR3 is TGTGCTCTTGGGGAAAAACCCCTCATTCCTTCCCCGTACTGGGGATACTATAGGAAACTCATCTTT.

Concerning this clone itself: The DNA is left out, because the CDR3 cannot be placed on it with certainty; the CDR3 is given as TCRdb lists it. The V call is TRDV2, the J call TRDJ1; TRDD3, the D gene given by the table, was not confirmed from the DNA. The germline CDR1 and CDR2 sequences are GEAIGNYY and EKD. The CDR3 spans 19 amino acids, including both terminal residues. Here the CDR3 reads CACEPLGIDPSMGAHKLIF.

By share, this clone counts as medium-sized. One base separates it from a far larger clone, so it is likely a read error. Within the sample, other DNA sequences also encode this same CDR3. The rearrangement links TRDV2 to TRDJ1; 8 positions agree with TRDD3. CDR3 length: 17 residues. Germline loops: CDR1 GEAIGNYY, CDR2 EKD. The DNA of the CDR3 is TGCGCCTGTGACACCGTACTGGGGGCCCCGGTCACCGATAAACTCATCTTT. It specifies CACDTVLGAPVTDKLIF.

In its sample, this clone was seen a few times. A read error is likely here: a far larger clone is one base away. The identical CDR3 is also encoded by other nucleotide sequences in the sample. The gene calls are TRDV1 and TRDJ1; D is ambiguous. CDR3 size: 12 residues. Germline CDR1 TSWWSYY, CDR2 QGS. DNA of the CDR3: TGTGCCCTTGGTCTATTCCCCCTTGGACTCATCTTT. Encoded protein: CALGLFPLGLIF.

On this clone itself: Within the sample, other DNA sequences also encode this same CDR3. The V gene is TRDV2, the J gene TRDJ1, with D possibly TRDD3 on 6 matching bases. Trimming shortened V by 3 bases and J by 0 bases, and 16 bases separated the two germline ends. This CDR3 has 16 residues. Looked up from germline, CDR1 is GEAIGNYY and CDR2 is EKD. CDR3 residues: CACDVLGDKNTDKLIF. The DNA of the CDR3 is TGTGCCTGTGACGTACTGGGCGATAAGAACACCGATAAACTCATCTTT.

Within the sample, this clone is large. A far larger clone differs by one base, so this is likely a read error. Other DNA sequences of this sample code for an identical CDR3. The chain recombines TRDV2 with TRDJ3; 7 positions agree with TRDD3. This CDR3 region has 20 residues. Germline V gene data show CDR1 as GEAIGNYY and CDR2 as EKD. In DNA form, the CDR3 reads TGTGCCTGTGACACCGGTCCCTGGGGGTTGAGCTCCTGTGACACCCGACAGATGTTTTTC. Translated, it gives CACDTGPWGLSSCDTRQMFF.

Comments on this clone: A far more abundant clone sits one base away, making this likely a read error. The chain uses TRDV3 and TRDJ1; 9 nucleotides line up with TRDD3. This CDR3 contains 18 residues. Germline assignment: CDR1 TVYSNPD and CDR2 GDNSRS (reference sequence). Trimming cost V 1 base and J 0 bases; bases outside gene matches: 15. The CDR3 sequence: CAFTTTAMGGYHTDKLIF. The DNA of the CDR3 is TGTGCCTTTACTACTACTGCGATGGGGGGATACCACACCGATAAACTCATCTTT.

By sample fraction, this clone is large. With only one base between it and a far larger clone, this is likely a read error. The chain combines TRDV2 with TRDJ1; 8 bases match TRDD3. The CDR3 extends over 17 amino acids. V was clipped by 0 bases and J by 1 base; unmatched bases: 9. Germline V CDR1 and CDR2: GEAIGNYY, EKD. The CDR3 sequence: CACDTGLGAPVTDKLIF. CDR3 coding DNA: TGTGCCTGTGACACCGGACTGGGGGCCCCGGTCACCGATAAACTCATCTTT.

This clone was seen only a few times. A read error likely explains why the TCRdb protein, taken from a much larger clone, differs from this DNA's translation at residue 12; the protein shown is translated from the DNA. J is TRDJ3 and V is TRDV2, with TRDD3 identical over 12 bases. From germline, CDR1 is GEAIGNYY and CDR2 EKD. V was clipped by 0 bases and J by 0 bases; unmatched bases: 11. The CDR3 is made up of 22 amino acids. CDR3 amino acids: CACDTKFTGGYSSSWDTRQMFF. CDR3 nucleotide sequence: TGTGCCTGTGACACCAAATTTACTGGGGGATACTCTAGCTCCTGGGACACCCGACAGATGTTTTTC.

About this clone itself: Since a much larger clone is just one base distant, this may be a read error. The V call is TRDV2, the J call TRDJ1; 7 nucleotides line up with TRDD3. The V gene end was trimmed by 0 bases and the J gene end by 0 bases; junction bases not matched to a gene: 27. Looked up from germline, CDR1 is GEAIGNYY and CDR2 is EKD. The CDR3 extends over 23 amino acids. CDR3 loop: CACDTVAGGKPPTPGSHTDKLIF. Here the CDR3 DNA reads TGTGCCTGTGACACCGTTGCTGGGGGTAAACCACCAACCCCAGGGTCCCACACCGATAAACTCATCTTT.

The V and J genes are TRDV1 and TRDJ1, with D possibly TRDD3 on 10 matching bases. The CDR3 is made up of 24 amino acids. Germline V CDR1 and CDR2: TSWWSYY, QGS. Trimming took off 8 bases at V and 0 bases at J, with 43 bases between the two ends. The DNA for the CDR3 is TGTGCTCTTTCACCGAAGAGGCCTTCCTACGACAGATACTGGGGGATCCTGAACACCGATAAACTCATCTTT. Translated, it gives CALSPKRPSYDRYWGILNTDKLIF.

Details on this clone: TCRdb attributes to this sequence the protein of a much larger clone, which differs from the DNA translation at residue 12; a read error is likely, and the protein displayed is translated from the DNA. The chain employs TRDV1 and TRDJ1; possibly TRDD2 for D (9 bases). Per the germline V gene, CDR1 is TSWWSYY and CDR2 is QGS. With 4 bases removed from V and 0 bases from J, the gap between germline ends came to 42 bases. There are 25 residues in the CDR3. The CDR3 loop is CALGAHLPTAKTLLGARADTDKLIF. CDR3 nucleotide sequence: TGTGCTCTTGGGGCCCACCTTCCTACGGCGAAAACATTACTGGGGGCCCGGGCAGACACCGATAAACTCATCTTT.

This clone was observed a few times. This may be a read error, as it is one base from a much larger clone. The V call is TRDV2, the J call TRDJ1, with TRDD3 matching 8 bases. The V and J ends lost 0 bases and 2 bases, in that order; junction bases with no gene match: 7. Looked up from germline, CDR1 is GEAIGNYY and CDR2 is EKD. CDR3 length: 16 amino acids. The CDR3 protein is CACDTVSRDTTDKLIF. CDR3 nucleotides: TGTGCCTGTGACACCGTTTCTCGGGATACGACCGATAAACTCATCTTT.

In this sample, this clone is medium-sized. The limits of the CDR3 on the DNA are not certain, so only TCRdb's listed CDR3 is given. V usage is TRAV29/DV5 and J usage is TRDJ2; the tabulated D call, TRDD3, remains unverified against the DNA. The CDR3 has 26 residues if both end residues are counted. Germline CDR1 is NSMFDY and CDR2 is ISSIKDK. The CDR3 region is CSVLLCSKRDLPAIYWGITLTAQLFF.

Regarding this clone: Possible read error: a much larger clone is one base away. The V call is TRDV2, the J call TRDJ1; the D is unclear. Germline CDR1 and CDR2: GEAIGNYY and EKD. Deletions cut 3 bases from V and 1 base from J, with 8 bases between. This CDR3 spans 13 amino acids. CDR3 sequence (DNA): TGTGCCTGTGACTCCCTTACCACCGATAAACTCATCTTT. Amino acids: CACDSLTTDKLIF.

This clone is termed large. V gene TRDV2 combines with J gene TRDJ1; D is undetermined. Trimming removed 0 bases from V and 0 bases from J, with 28 bases in between. Germline V gene data show CDR1 as GEAIGNYY and CDR2 as EKD. The CDR3 is 21 residues long. CDR3: CACDTLDLAGHLATDTDKLIF. Written as DNA, the CDR3 is TGTGCCTGTGACACCCTGGACTTGGCCGGGCACCTCGCTACCGACACCGATAAACTCATCTTT.